The 23 T cell receptor beta chains given below trace back to one sample, sequenced in a study of blood T cell repertoires in COVID-19. Produced via immunoSEQ multiplex PCR; TCRdb's table is partial and in-frame only. The sample records more than 300,000 clones, around 88% being singletons. The sample consisted of peripheral blood. The receptors stem from a woman in her 30s with COVID-19, enrolled during active disease.

The J gene is TRBJ1-2, the V gene TRBV5-1; TRBD1 matches 11 bases. The CDR3 totals 15 residues. Per germline, CDR1 SGHRS and CDR2 YFSETQ. With V trimmed by 4 bases and J by 4 bases, 6 bases remained unmatched. The chain's CDR3 is CASSGRTGGTYGYTF. CDR3 bases: TGCGCCAGCAGCGGCCGGACAGGGGGCACCTATGGCTACACCTTC.

This rearrangement joins TRBV6-6 to TRBJ1-2; D is unclear. The CDR3 is 12 residues long. Looked up from germline, CDR1 is MNHNY and CDR2 is SVGAGI (reference sequence). Trimming removed 7 bases from V and 6 bases from J, with 12 bases in between. The CDR3 region is CASNPLGDGYTF. In nucleotides, the CDR3 is TGTGCCAGCAATCCCCTCGGGGATGGCTACACCTTC.

The J gene is TRBJ2-7, the V gene TRBV19; TRBD1 agrees at 7 bases. Germline assignment: CDR1 LNHDA and CDR2 SQIVND (reference sequence). CDR3 length: 15 amino acids. After removal of 7 bases from V and 3 bases from J, the junction contained 12 bases not matched to a gene. The DNA of the CDR3 is TGTGCCAGTATTCCACCCGGGGACAGTCTCTACGAGCAGTACGTC. This codes for CASIPPGDSLYEQYV.

This chain joins TRBV5-8 and TRBJ1-2, with D hard to call. Germline V CDR1 and CDR2: SGHTS, YDEGEE. This CDR3 has 14 amino acids. Trimming removed 1 base from V and 4 bases from J, with 11 bases in between. CDR3 sequence reads: CASSLTRITYGYTF. CDR3 bases: TGTGCCAGCAGCTTGACGAGGATCACCTATGGCTACACCTTC.

The chain combines TRBV29-1 with TRBJ1-2; D is unclear. Trimming removed 5 bases at V and 6 bases at J, with 10 bases between. The CDR3 loop spans 11 amino acids. The germline CDR1 and CDR2 sequences are SQVTM and ANQGSEA. In DNA, the CDR3 is TGCAGCGTTTCGGGGAAAGATGGCTACACCTTC. This translates into CSVSGKDGYTF.

The chain is built from TRBV5-6 and TRBJ1-6; 7 bases are shared with TRBD1. From germline, CDR1 is SGHDT and CDR2 YYEEEE. V lost 0 bases, J lost 5 bases, and 8 bases stayed unmatched. This CDR3 is built from 17 residues. CDR3 sequence: CASSLAQGGLNNSPLHF. CDR3 nucleotide sequence: TGTGCCAGCAGCTTGGCCCAGGGGGGATTAAATAATTCACCCCTCCACTTT.

J is TRBJ2-1 and V is TRBV5-6, with D maybe TRBD1 (5 bases). The CDR3 covers 12 residues. Trimming pared 1 base from V and 10 bases from J, leaving 9 bases between. Germline-derived CDR1 and CDR2 are SGHDT and YYEEEE. CDR3 residues: CASSLRGKEQFF. The CDR3 DNA reads TGTGCCAGCAGCTTGAGGGGTAAGGAGCAGTTCTTC. The variable domain in full, completed from reference TRBV5-6 and TRBJ2-1, reads DAGVTQSPTHLIKTRGQQVTLRCSPKSGHDTVSWYQQALGQGPQFIFQYYEEEERQRGNFPDRFSGHQFPNYSSELNVNALLLGDSALYLCASSLRGKEQFFGPGTRLTVL.

The gene calls are TRBV27 and TRBJ1-2, with a tentative D call TRBD1 (6 bases). Per germline, CDR1 MNHEY and CDR2 SMNVEV (reference sequence). The CDR3 extends over 15 amino acids. With 0 bases removed from V and 8 bases from J, the gap between germline ends came to 16 bases. CDR3 sequence reads: CASSLSEASQGGYTF. The CDR3 DNA reads TGTGCCAGCAGTTTATCAGAGGCTTCGCAGGGGGGCTACACCTTC.

The J gene is TRBJ2-5, the V gene TRBV5-4; TRBD2 aligns across 8 bases. CDR3 size: 16 residues. Looked up from germline, CDR1 is SGHNT and CDR2 is YYREEE (reference sequence). V shed 0 bases, J shed 1 base, and the junction held 5 bases outside the gene matches. The CDR3 loop is CASSLDGGGTQETQYF. CDR3 DNA: TGTGCCAGCAGCTTGGACGGCGGGGGGACCCAAGAGACCCAGTACTTC.

This clone appeared once. The V and J genes are TRBV2 and TRBJ1-2, with TRBD1 matching 12 bases. The length of the CDR3 is 14 residues. CDR1 is SNHLY and CDR2 is FYNNEI in the germline V gene. V shed 7 bases and J 6 bases; nucleotides not matched to a gene: 6. The CDR3 region has the DNA TGTGCCAGCACTCGGGACAGGGGGCTGGATGGCTACACCTTC. This encodes CASTRDRGLDGYTF.

The chain carries TRBV15 and TRBJ1-2; a weak D match, TRBD1 (5 bases). From germline, CDR1 is LNHNV and CDR2 YYDKDF (reference sequence). The CDR3 loop spans 14 amino acids. The V end lost 5 bases, the J end lost 0 bases, and 10 bases lay between the germline ends. CDR3 residues: CATSRGQANYGYTF. The CDR3 coding sequence is TGTGCCACCAGCCGCGGACAAGCTAACTATGGCTACACCTTC.

The chain combines TRBV19 with TRBJ2-6; 14 bases agree with TRBD2. V trimming: 5 bases; J trimming: 4 bases; junction bases outside the gene matches: 7. Germline CDR1 and CDR2: LNHDA and SQIVND (reference sequence). The CDR3 is made up of 18 amino acids. In DNA form, the CDR3 reads TGTGCCAGTAGTCGGACTAGCGGGGGGAACCCCGGGGCCAACGTCCTGACTTTC. Its translation is CASSRTSGGNPGANVLTF.

The rearrangement joins TRBV6-6 to TRBJ2-2; 8 nucleotides align to TRBD1. The CDR3 loop spans 15 amino acids. Per the germline V gene, CDR1 is MNHNY and CDR2 is SVGAGI (reference sequence). With V trimmed by 10 bases and J by 4 bases, 11 bases remained unmatched. The CDR3 DNA is TGTGCCACCAGAGGACAGGGTTGGGGCACCGGGGAGCTGTTTTTT. It yields the protein CATRGQGWGTGELFF.

V usage is TRBV14 and J usage is TRBJ2-3; 7 bases agree with TRBD2. From germline, CDR1 is SGHDN and CDR2 FVKESK. CDR3 length: 18 amino acids. J was trimmed by 5 bases and V by 0 bases; bases with no gene match: 14. The CDR3 reads CASSQDLRRGRGGDTQYF. CDR3 bases: TGTGCCAGCAGCCAAGACCTGCGAAGGGGACGCGGGGGAGATACGCAGTATTTT.

The chain carries TRBV5-1 and TRBJ1-1; D is perhaps TRBD1 (6 bases). The length of the CDR3 is 12 residues. V dropped 4 bases and J dropped 11 bases, with 15 bases sitting between them. Germline V CDR1 and CDR2: SGHRS, YFSETQ. CDR3 nucleotide sequence: TGCGCCAGCAGCCTAGACAGGAGTAACGCTTTCTTT. This translates into CASSLDRSNAFF.

V and J are TRBV11-3 and TRBJ1-1, with D possibly being TRBD1 (6 bases). The CDR3 covers 14 residues. CDR1 SGHNT and CDR2 YENEEA come from the germline V gene. The ends were cut back, 5 bases at V and 3 bases at J, with 13 bases in the middle. This CDR3 is CASSVTGLDTEAFF. For the CDR3, the DNA is TGTGCCAGCAGCGTTACAGGGTTGGACACTGAAGCTTTCTTT.

The chain couples TRBV7-2 to TRBJ2-5, with D perhaps TRBD1 (6 bases). This CDR3 has 15 amino acids. Germline values: CDR1 SGHTA, CDR2 FQGNSA. Trimming took off 5 bases at V and 1 base at J, with 14 bases between the two ends. As DNA, the CDR3 is TGTGCCAGCAGCCCACAGGGACCTATCCAAGAGACCCAGTACTTC. Protein sequence: CASSPQGPIQETQYF.

The V call is TRBV28, the J call TRBJ1-2, with D unresolved. The CDR3 runs 11 residues. Germline V gene sequence: CDR1 MDHEN, CDR2 SYDVKM. Between the trimmed V and J ends, which lost 9 bases and 4 bases, there was a span of 9 bases. CDR3 sequence reads: CASFSGYGYTF. CDR3 sequence (DNA): TGTGCCAGTTTCAGTGGCTATGGCTACACCTTC.

The chain recombines TRBV3-1 (or the pseudogene TRBV3-2) with TRBJ1-3; 8 bases line up with TRBD1. Germline values: CDR1 LGHDT, CDR2 YNNKEL (reference sequence). V shed 5 bases and J 4 bases; nucleotides not matched to a gene: 4. CDR3 length: 14 residues. CDR3 nucleotide sequence: TGTGCCAGCAGCTTCCGGGACAGGGGAAACACCATATATTTT. This gives the protein CASSFRDRGNTIYF.

As for this clone: It may be a read error: a sequence one base away is much more abundant. The chain links TRBV7-9 to TRBJ1-5, with D possibly being TRBD1 (6 bases). The CDR3 sequence is 13 residues long. The germline CDR1 and CDR2 sequences are SEHNR and FQNEAQ (reference sequence). V dropped 5 bases and J dropped 3 bases, with 8 bases sitting between them. CDR3 protein: CASSRDTNQPQHF. The CDR3 nucleotides are TGTGCCAGCAGCCGGGACACCAATCAGCCCCAGCATTTT.

V usage is TRBV18 and J usage is TRBJ1-1; maybe TRBD1 (6 bases). From germline, CDR1 is KGHSH and CDR2 LQKENI. V lost 1 base and J lost 5, with 20 bases in between. The length of the CDR3 is 17 residues. The CDR3 spells CASSPLPANGGGTEAFF. CDR3 DNA sequence: TGTGCCAGCTCACCACTCCCGGCCAATGGGGGCGGAACTGAAGCTTTCTTT.

The rearrangement uses TRBV3-1 (or the pseudogene TRBV3-2) and TRBJ1-4; a weak D match, TRBD1 (5 bases). Germline CDR1 reads LGHDT; CDR2 reads YNNKEL (reference sequence). V dropped 4 bases and J dropped 13 bases, with 19 bases sitting between them. The CDR3 runs 14 residues. As DNA, the CDR3 is TGTGCCAGCAGCCCAGCGGGGGGGAGCTTTGGACTGTTTTTT. It specifies CASSPAGGSFGLFF.

The sample holds one count of this clone. The J gene is TRBJ1-2, the V gene TRBV20-1; TRBD1 is a possible D gene (5 bases). Germline loops: CDR1 DFQATT, CDR2 SNEGSKA (reference sequence). CDR3 length: 11 amino acids. Trimming removed 5 bases at V and 4 bases at J, with 8 bases between. CDR3 coding DNA: TGCAGTGCTGGGGGAGGCTATGGCTACACCTTC. This translates into CSAGGGYGYTF.